Here is one T cell receptor beta chain with its context. Its antigen has not been determined. It has no much larger one-base neighbor in the sample; base qualities were not kept. The germline V gene yields SQVTM for CDR1 and ANQGSEA for CDR2. The junction shows trimming of 4 bases on V and 5 bases on J, and the gene matches do not reach 5 bases of it. The CDR3 numbers 13 residues from cysteine through phenylalanine. The read is trimmed to its CDR3 DNA, 39 bases read in frame from base 1. This record belongs to a study of blood T cell repertoires in COVID-19 (dated by TCRdb to about 2020). Background for the entire study: The collaborator samples originated in the United States, Italy and Spain and spanned the acute and convalescent phases of COVID-19. The repertoires were released in a freely available public database meant as a resource for research on the immune response to SARS-CoV-2. A de-identified subject ID, COVID-19 status, age in years and sex were almost always included in the sample metadata. The samples were drawn from two sources: the first 160 participants of the ongoing ImmuneRACE study, and 950 to 1,500 subjects contributed by 6 global collaborators. Where available, HLA class I and class II types were obtained from metadata supplied by the sample provider rather than from assay-based typing. The prospective study material was composed of cDNA or gDNA derived from T cells, B-cell-depleted T cells, or PBMCs. Deeply sampled blood TCRbeta repertoires from subjects exposed to, actively infected with, or recovered from COVID-19 were included in the dataset. What the study reported, not specific to this receptor: The quantity of clinical and demographic metadata differed by source and by participant and was supplied without curation.

Each collaborating institution followed its own protocols to collect whole blood in K2EDTA tubes. Collaborator samples were shipped for TCRbeta analysis as frozen whole blood, isolated PBMCs, or DNA extracted from either sample type. TCRbeta CDR3 regions were amplified from genomic DNA using the immunoSEQ Assay, a bias-controlled multiplex PCR. The original pipeline was this. The number of nucleated cells in each sample was estimated by amplification of reference gene primers within the assay. To quantify the absolute abundance of each unique TCRbeta CDR3 rearrangement, sequence reads were collapsed and filtered. Productive Simpson clonality was computed per sample as the square root of Simpson's diversity index over productive rearrangements. The table comes from immuneACCESS by way of TCRdb, which keeps in-frame sequences with V and J called. Part of the clones is missing from these tables; in studies checked, under half for an unresolved V gene and the rest for unknown reasons. The V and J calls and the clone size are those of that table, but D and trimming were determined from the DNA. The sample includes 150,000 to 200,000 clones, with 84% observed a single time. Clones ranked in the top ten supply approximately 11% of the sample.

Recombination linked TRBV29-1 to TRBJ2-5; 9 bases in the middle match TRBD1. This clonotype was obtained from a man between 65 and 85 years old with active or convalescent COVID-19. Sequencing was performed on peripheral blood. The CDR3 corresponds to CSVGQGGKETQYF. The DNA sequence is as follows: TGCAGCGTTGGACAGGGGGGAAAGGAGACCCAGTACTTC.